The clone carrying this T cell receptor (beta chain) was counted only a few times. This sample is drawn from a study of T-cell memory formation after mild COVID-19. The CDR3 covers 13 residues. The junction had 3 bases not matched to a gene; V was cut back by 3 bases and J by 7 bases. Germline CDR1 LNHDA, CDR2 SQIVND (reference sequence). TCR alpha and TCR beta cDNA libraries carrying sample barcodes and UMIs were produced by 5'RACE using constant-segment primers. TCRdb fed the 5' RACE reads into MiXCR, producing one record per CDR3 protein. This table has about 620,000 distinct CDR3 sequences, roughly 18% appearing once.

The sequenced sample consisted of PBMCs or a T cell subset sorted from them (not recorded which). The sequence was collected from an adult woman who had mild COVID-19 (a few samples of this study predate the infection). Cell type and time point are not known. The rearrangement links TRBV19 to TRBJ1-5; 7 bases map to TRBD1. Here the CDR3 reads CASSIQGGQPQHF. CDR3 in DNA: TGTGCCAGTAGTATTCAAGGGGGCCAGCCCCAGCATTTT.